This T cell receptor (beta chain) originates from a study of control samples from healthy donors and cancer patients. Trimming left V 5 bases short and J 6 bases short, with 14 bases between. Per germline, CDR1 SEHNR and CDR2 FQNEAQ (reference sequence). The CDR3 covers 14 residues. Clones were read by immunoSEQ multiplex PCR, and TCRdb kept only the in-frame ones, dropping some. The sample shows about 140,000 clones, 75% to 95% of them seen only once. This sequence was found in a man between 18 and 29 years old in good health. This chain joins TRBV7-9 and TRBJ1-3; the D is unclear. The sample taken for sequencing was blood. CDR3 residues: CASSTSLGENTIYF. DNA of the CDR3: TGTGCCAGCAGCACCTCTCTCGGGGAAAACACCATATATTTT.